This T cell receptor (beta chain) was sequenced during a study of glioma-infiltrating T cells after dendritic cell vaccination. Sequencing used immunoSEQ multiplex PCR; TCRdb keeps in-frame clones, though not all of them. The sample consists of fewer than 85,000 clones, approximately 80% of them appearing once. Patients had residual fresh-frozen tumor tissue and more than two years of survival data. This clone was observed a few times. This CDR3 comprises 14 residues. From germline, CDR1 is SGHTS and CDR2 YDEGEE. V was pared by 4 bases and J by 4 bases, with 14 bases between. Material: blood, obtained before dendritic cell vaccination. The rearrangement joins TRBV5-8 to TRBJ1-1; D remains unclear. The sequence derives from a human donor with glioblastoma. The CDR3 region is CASSTDSRGTEAFF. In nucleotides, the CDR3 is TGTGCCAGCAGCACGGACTCCCGTGGCACTGAAGCTTTCTTT.